This T cell receptor beta chain originates from a study of blood T cell repertoires in COVID-19. Sequenced by immunoSEQ multiplex PCR; TCRdb stores in-frame clones only, minus some. The sample lists roughly 200,000 clones, nearly 90% occurring once. This TCR derives from a man aged 60-69 years with active or convalescent COVID-19. The sequencing sample was made of peripheral blood.

The CDR3 loop reads CASSLGQGLEAFF. CDR3 DNA sequence: TGTGCCAGCAGCTTAGGACAGGGGCTAGAAGCTTTCTTT. The rearrangement uses TRBV7-9 and TRBJ1-1, with TRBD1 identical over 8 bases. With 1 base clipped from V and 8 bases from J, the junction kept 3 bases outside the gene matches. The V gene's germline CDR1 is SEHNR and CDR2 FQNEAQ (reference sequence). CDR3 length: 13 residues.